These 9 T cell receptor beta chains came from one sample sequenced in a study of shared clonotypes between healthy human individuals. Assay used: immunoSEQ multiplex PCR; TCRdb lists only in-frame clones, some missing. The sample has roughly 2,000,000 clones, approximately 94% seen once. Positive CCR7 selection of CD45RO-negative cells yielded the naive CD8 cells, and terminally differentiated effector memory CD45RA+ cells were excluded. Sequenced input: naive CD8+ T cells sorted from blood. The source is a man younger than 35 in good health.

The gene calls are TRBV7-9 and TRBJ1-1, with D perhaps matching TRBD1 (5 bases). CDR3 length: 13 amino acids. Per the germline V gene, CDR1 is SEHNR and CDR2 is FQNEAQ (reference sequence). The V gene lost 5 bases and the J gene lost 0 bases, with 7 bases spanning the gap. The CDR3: CASSATVNTEAFF. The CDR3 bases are TGTGCCAGCAGCGCGACAGTGAACACTGAAGCTTTCTTT.

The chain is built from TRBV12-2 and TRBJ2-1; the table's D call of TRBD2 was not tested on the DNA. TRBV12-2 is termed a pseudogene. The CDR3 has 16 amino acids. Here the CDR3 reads CASRSRTSGTNNEQFF. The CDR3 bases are TGTGCAAGTCGCTCCCGAACTAGCGGGACAAACAATGAGCAGTTCTTC.

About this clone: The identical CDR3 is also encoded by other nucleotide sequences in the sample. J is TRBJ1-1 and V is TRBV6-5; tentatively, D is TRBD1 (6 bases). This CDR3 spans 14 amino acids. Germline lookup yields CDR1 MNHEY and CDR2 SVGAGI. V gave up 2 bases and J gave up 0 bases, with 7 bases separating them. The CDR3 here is CASSYTGLNTEAFF. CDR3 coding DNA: TGTGCCAGCAGTTACACAGGGTTGAACACTGAAGCTTTCTTT.

In DNA, the CDR3 is TGTGCCAGCAGTGAACAGGGGAATTCAATCTCTGGCTACACCTTC. It is translated as CASSEQGNSISGYTF. The rearrangement uses TRBV2 and TRBJ1-2; D might be TRBD1 (6 bases). CDR1 is SNHLY and CDR2 is FYNNEI in the germline V gene. V lost 2 bases, J lost 7 bases, and 17 bases lay in between. This CDR3 is built from 15 residues.

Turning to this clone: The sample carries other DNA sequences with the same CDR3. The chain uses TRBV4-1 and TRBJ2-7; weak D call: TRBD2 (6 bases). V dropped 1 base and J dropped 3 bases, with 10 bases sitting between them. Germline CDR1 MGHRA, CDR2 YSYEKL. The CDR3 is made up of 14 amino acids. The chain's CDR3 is CASSQVSRDYEQYF. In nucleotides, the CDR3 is TGCGCCAGCAGCCAAGTCTCGCGGGACTACGAGCAGTACTTC.

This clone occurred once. The CDR3 region is CASSAGPGSYEQYF. In nucleotides, the CDR3 is TGTGCCAGCAGCGCCGGCCCTGGCTCCTACGAGCAGTACTTC. The chain couples TRBV9 to TRBJ2-7, with D hard to call. Germline values: CDR1 SGDLS, CDR2 YYNGEE. CDR3 length: 14 residues. V lost 3 bases and J 0 bases, leaving 10 bases between the germline ends. The complete variable domain, with remaining parts taken from reference TRBV9 and TRBJ2-7, reads DSGVTQTPKHLITATGQRVTLRCSPRSGDLSVYWYQQSLDQGLQFLIQYYNGEERAKGNILERFSAQQFPDLHSELNLSSLELGDSALYFCASSAGPGSYEQYFGPGTRLTVT.

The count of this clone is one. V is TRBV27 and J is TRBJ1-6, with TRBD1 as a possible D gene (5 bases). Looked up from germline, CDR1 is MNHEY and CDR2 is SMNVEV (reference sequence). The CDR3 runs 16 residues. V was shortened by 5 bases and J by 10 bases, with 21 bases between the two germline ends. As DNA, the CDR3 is TGTGCCAGCAGTATCTACCAGGGCTTGAGTGAATCACCCCTCCACTTT. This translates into CASSIYQGLSESPLHF.

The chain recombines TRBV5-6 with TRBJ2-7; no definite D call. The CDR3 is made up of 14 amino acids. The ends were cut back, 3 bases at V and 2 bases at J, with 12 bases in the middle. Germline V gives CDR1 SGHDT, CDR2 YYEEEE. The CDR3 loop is CASSSSLRPYEQYF. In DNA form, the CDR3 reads TGTGCCAGCAGCTCGTCCCTCCGGCCCTACGAGCAGTACTTC.

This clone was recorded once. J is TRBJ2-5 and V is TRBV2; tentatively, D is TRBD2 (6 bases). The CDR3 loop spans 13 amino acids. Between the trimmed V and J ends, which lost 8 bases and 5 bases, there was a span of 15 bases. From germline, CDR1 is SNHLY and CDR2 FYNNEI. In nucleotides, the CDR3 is TGTGCCAGCTGGGACGTTGGGGGGGAGACCCAGTACTTC. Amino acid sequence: CASWDVGGETQYF.